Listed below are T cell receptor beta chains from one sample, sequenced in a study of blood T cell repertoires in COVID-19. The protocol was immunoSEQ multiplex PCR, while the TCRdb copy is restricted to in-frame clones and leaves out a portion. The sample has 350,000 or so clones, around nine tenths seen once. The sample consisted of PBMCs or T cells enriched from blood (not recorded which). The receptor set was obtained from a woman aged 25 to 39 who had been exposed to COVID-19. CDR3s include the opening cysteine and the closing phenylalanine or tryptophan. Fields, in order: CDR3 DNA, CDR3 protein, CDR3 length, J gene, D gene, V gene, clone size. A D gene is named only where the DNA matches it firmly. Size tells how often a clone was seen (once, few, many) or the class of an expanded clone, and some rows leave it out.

DNA: TGTGCCAGCAAAGTGCCCTACAGGGGCGTGGAAGAGCAGTACTTC
CDR3: CASKVPYRGVEEQYF
length: 15
J: TRBJ2-7
D: TRBD1
V: TRBV2
size: .

DNA: TGTGCCACCAGTGACCTTGGTACAGGGCCTGGGGCCAACGTCCTGACTTTC
CDR3: CATSDLGTGPGANVLTF
length: 17
J: TRBJ2-6
D: .
V: TRBV24-1
size: .

DNA: TGTGCCACCCGACAGGGCGCCTACGAGCAGTACTTC
CDR3: CATRQGAYEQYF
length: 12
J: TRBJ2-7
D: TRBD1
V: TRBV27
size: .

DNA: TGTGCCTGTTTTAATGGTATTACGGACATGGTACTCTACACCTTC
CDR3: CACFNGITDMVLYTF
length: 15
J: TRBJ1-2
D: .
V: TRBV30
size: .

DNA: TGTGCCAGCAGTCCGCCGGGACAGGGGGCGATGAACACTGAAGCTTTCTTT
CDR3: CASSPPGQGAMNTEAFF
length: 17
J: TRBJ1-1
D: TRBD1
V: TRBV28
size: .

DNA: TGTGCCAGCAGTAGGGGCATTTCTGGGAATGAGCAGTTCTTC
CDR3: CASSRGISGNEQFF
length: 14
J: TRBJ2-1
D: .
V: TRBV27
size: once

DNA: TGTGCCAGCAGCCGGGAAAGCTACGAGCAGTACTTC
CDR3: CASSRESYEQYF
length: 12
J: TRBJ2-7
D: .
V: TRBV12-3/TRBV12-4
size: .

DNA: TGTGCCAGCAGCCCCCCCAGGATCGAGGGAGGAGGAAACACCATATATTTT
CDR3: CASSPPRIEGGGNTIYF
length: 17
J: TRBJ1-3
D: .
V: TRBV27
size: .

DNA: TGTGCCAGCAGCTTGTCGACAGCCGAAAGGTACTACGAGCAGTACTTC
CDR3: CASSLSTAERYYEQYF
length: 16
J: TRBJ2-7
D: .
V: TRBV7-6
size: .

DNA: TGTGCCAGCAGCTTAGCGTGGGACAGGGCGAGGGAGGGAGGTTTCTTCTTC
CDR3: CASSLAWDRAREGGFFF
length: 17
J: TRBJ2-1
D: TRBD1
V: TRBV7-9
size: .

DNA: TGTGCCAGCAGCCAAGATACACAGGGGTGGAGGGCTTTCTTT
CDR3: CASSQDTQGWRAFF
length: 14
J: TRBJ1-1
D: TRBD1
V: TRBV14
size: .

DNA: TGTGCCAGCAGCCCGCTCGGTTTGGGCCCGACCGGCGATGAGCAGTTCTTC
CDR3: CASSPLGLGPTGDEQFF
length: 17
J: TRBJ2-1
D: .
V: TRBV27
size: few

DNA: TGTGCCAGCAGTTACTCTGGGACAGCTCTATCCTACGAGCAGTACTTC
CDR3: CASSYSGTALSYEQYF
length: 16
J: TRBJ2-7
D: TRBD1
V: TRBV6-5
size: .

DNA: TGTGCCAGCAGTTGGAGTAGCAATCAGCCCCAGCATTTT
CDR3: CASSWSSNQPQHF
length: 13
J: TRBJ1-5
D: .
V: TRBV6-5
size: once

DNA: TGTGCCAGCAGCTTAGAAGGGGGCGGTCTCACCGGGGAGCTGTTTTTT
CDR3: CASSLEGGGLTGELFF
length: 16
J: TRBJ2-2
D: TRBD1
V: TRBV7-6
size: .

DNA: TGTGCCAGCAGCGTACTACAGGGAGAAGCTTTCTTT
CDR3: CASSVLQGEAFF
length: 12
J: TRBJ1-1
D: .
V: TRBV9
size: few

DNA: TGTGCCAGTAGTATCAAGGACAGGGTCGCTTCACCCCTCCACTTT
CDR3: CASSIKDRVASPLHF
length: 15
J: TRBJ1-6
D: TRBD1
V: TRBV19
size: .

DNA: TGTGCCAGCAGCCCTAGCGGGATCAGCACAGATACGCAGTATTTT
CDR3: CASSPSGISTDTQYF
length: 15
J: TRBJ2-3
D: TRBD2
V: TRBV9
size: .

DNA: TGTGCCAGCTCACCAATGGGCGCGTACGAGCAGTACTTC
CDR3: CASSPMGAYEQYF
length: 13
J: TRBJ2-7
D: .
V: TRBV18
size: .

DNA: TGTGCCAGCAGCCCTGGAGGATCAGATAGCAATCAGCCCCAGCATTTT
CDR3: CASSPGGSDSNQPQHF
length: 16
J: TRBJ1-5
D: .
V: TRBV5-8
size: .

DNA: TGTGCCAGTAGTACACTCCGGGACAGTAACCAGCCCCAGCATTTT
CDR3: CASSTLRDSNQPQHF
length: 15
J: TRBJ1-5
D: TRBD1
V: TRBV19
size: .

DNA: TGCAGCGTTGAAGGCTTCGGACTAGCGGGATACAATGAGCAGTTCTTC
CDR3: CSVEGFGLAGYNEQFF
length: 16
J: TRBJ2-1
D: TRBD2
V: TRBV29-1
size: .

DNA: TGCGCCAGCAGCTTTGCAGATGGGGAGAGCACTGAAGCTTTCTTT
CDR3: CASSFADGESTEAFF
length: 15
J: TRBJ1-1
D: .
V: TRBV5-1
size: .

DNA: TGCAGCGTTGGGGGCACTGGCCAAGAGACCCAGTACTTC
CDR3: CSVGGTGQETQYF
length: 13
J: TRBJ2-5
D: .
V: TRBV29-1
size: .

DNA: TGTGCCAGCAGTGATCCGTCCTACGAGCAGTACTTC
CDR3: CASSDPSYEQYF
length: 12
J: TRBJ2-7
D: .
V: TRBV2
size: .

DNA: TGTGCCAGCAGCCCTCGGCAGGACAGACAGAACACTGAAGCTTTCTTT
CDR3: CASSPRQDRQNTEAFF
length: 16
J: TRBJ1-1
D: .
V: TRBV7-9
size: .

DNA: TGTGCCACCCGATGGACAGCGAACACCGGGGAGCTGTTTTTT
CDR3: CATRWTANTGELFF
length: 14
J: TRBJ2-2
D: .
V: TRBV10-3
size: .

DNA: TGTGCCAGCAGCTCCGGGACTAGTCCCCGCAATGAGCAGTTCTTC
CDR3: CASSSGTSPRNEQFF
length: 15
J: TRBJ2-1
D: TRBD2
V: TRBV6-5
size: .